The clone carrying this TCR beta chain was counted a single time. This sample is part of a study of blood T cell repertoires in COVID-19. Across the whole study: COVID-19 samples collected from the United States, Italy and Spain covered acute and convalescent phases. T cells, B-cell-depleted T cells, or PBMCs supplied cDNA or gDNA.

As handled by the study authors: Amplified reference gene primers provided the basis for estimating nucleated cell counts. Clones were sequenced by immunoSEQ multiplex PCR, and TCRdb holds only the in-frame ones, with some missing. V, J and clone size derive from that table, while D and trimming were established from the DNA sequence. Among 40,000 to 55,000 clones listed, 83% were seen once. Germline V gene data show CDR1 as MNHEY and CDR2 as SMNVEV (reference sequence). V was pared by 6 bases and J by 5 bases, with 9 bases of the junction left unmatched. CDR3 length equals 15 residues. The source is a man aged 40-49 years with acute or convalescent COVID-19. Sequencing was performed on peripheral blood. The chain employs TRBV27 and TRBJ2-1; 8 nucleotides agree with TRBD2. The CDR3 coding sequence is TGTGCCAGCAGAGGCGCGGGACTAGGGGACAATGAGCAGTTCTTC. Its protein product is CASRGAGLGDNEQFF.